This note documents a single TCR beta chain sequence. The antigen it recognizes is unknown. The record has no base qualities; no much larger clone is one base away. This sample was taken from a study of blood T cell repertoires in COVID-19 (dated by TCRdb to about 2020). Background on the whole study: Samples from collaborators originated in the United States, Italy and Spain and spanned both the acute and convalescent phases of COVID-19. The material from the prospective study consisted of cDNA or gDNA derived from T cells, B-cell-depleted T cells, or PBMCs. The sample metadata nearly always contained a de-identified subject ID, COVID-19 status, age in years and sex. Deeply sampled blood TCRbeta repertoires from subjects exposed to, actively infected with, or recovered from COVID-19 were included in the dataset. Where available, HLA class I and class II types were obtained from metadata supplied by the sample provider rather than from assay-based typing. The samples were drawn from two sources: the first 160 participants of the ongoing ImmuneRACE study, and 1,254 subjects contributed by 6 global collaborators. The repertoires were released in a freely available public database intended as a resource for research on the immune response to SARS-CoV-2.

Study-wide conclusions, independent of this receptor: Clinical and demographic metadata were provided uncurated, with the amount varying by source and participant.

From the germline V gene (reference sequence), CDR1 is LNHDA and CDR2 is SQIVND. Including cysteine and phenylalanine, the CDR3 has 13 amino acids. Only the CDR3 DNA is retained, 39 bases long and in frame from the first base. V loses 9 bases of germline sequence and J loses 5 bases, and the interval between the two ends is 14 bases. The immunoSEQ Assay, a bias-controlled multiplex PCR, was used to amplify TCRbeta CDR3 regions from genomic DNA. The published analysis was carried out like this. The number of nucleated cells in each sample was estimated from the amplification of reference gene primers within the assay. Sequence reads were collapsed and filtered to measure the absolute abundance of every unique TCRbeta CDR3 rearrangement. Productive Simpson clonality was computed per sample as the square root of Simpson's diversity index over productive rearrangements. Here the immuneACCESS table is served through TCRdb, limited to in-frame sequences with V and J called. Missing clones are a known gap in these copies; in checked studies unresolved V genes cover under half, and the rest lacks a known reason. D and trimming were read from the DNA, whereas the V and J calls and clone size are those reported in that table. Here the sample has 150,000 or so clones; roughly four fifths occur a single time. Around 3% of the sample rests with the top ten.

Each collaborating institution followed its own protocols to collect whole blood in K2EDTA tubes. For TCRbeta analysis, collaborators shipped samples as frozen whole blood, isolated PBMCs, or DNA extracted from either of those sample types. The V gene is TRBV19 and the J gene is TRBJ1-5; a tentative D match to TRBD1 spans 5 bases. The sample comprised peripheral blood. This clonotype was obtained from a woman aged 80 or older with acute or convalescent COVID-19. The CDR3 amino acid sequence is: CARWSGADQPQHF. At the DNA level, the sequence is TGTGCCAGATGGAGTGGGGCTGATCAGCCCCAGCATTTT.